Following are 10 T cell receptor beta chains from one sample sequenced in a study of blood T cells in healthy people across ages (dated by TCRdb to between 2014 and 2017). The library was obtained by 5' RACE. A second PCR of about 6 to 12 cycles was performed with a sample-barcoded 5' primer and a J-beta primer mix. TCRdb's own reprocessing of the public reads used fastp at Q25 and MiXCR and kept productive beta chains. Records with the same CDR3 protein are collapsed into one entry carrying the most frequent genes and DNA. In this sample the table shows roughly 1.9 million distinct CDR3 sequences, around 42% of which occur a single time. Together, the top ten hold 23% of the sample. Sequencing input: blood. These receptor sequences come from a human donor in good health.

The CDR3 bases are TGTGCCAGCAGTACGGGACCGTGGGGTGAGCAGTTCTTC. It is translated as CASSTGPWGEQFF. The chain uses TRBV6-5 and TRBJ2-1; either TRBD1 or TRBD2 may fit D (5 bases each). The CDR3 spans 13 residues. V lost 5 bases to trimming and J lost 9 bases, with 14 bases between them. CDR1 and CDR2 (germline): MNHEY, SVGAGI.

This clonotype has more than one count but fewer than ten. The V and J genes are TRBV11-1 and TRBJ2-7, with D perhaps matching TRBD2 (6 bases). Trimming pared 1 base from V and 3 bases from J, leaving 13 bases between. The germline V gene has CDR1 SGHAT and CDR2 FQDESV (reference sequence). The CDR3 is made up of 15 amino acids. CDR3 loop: CASSLGGGMSYEQYF. CDR3 nucleotides: TGTGCCAGCAGCTTAGGGGGAGGTATGAGCTACGAGCAGTACTTC.

This clonotype has a handful of counts. The rearrangement uses TRBV4-3 and TRBJ2-7; D is unclear. CDR3 size: 14 residues. V lost 1 base and J 5 bases, leaving 12 bases between the germline ends. Germline-derived CDR1 and CDR2 are LGHNA and YSLEER. Written as DNA, the CDR3 is TGCGCCAGCAGCCAAGGGTATGTGCAAAACGAGCAGTACTTC. Translation gives CASSQGYVQNEQYF.

The chain carries TRBV10-3 and TRBJ1-1; D might be TRBD1 (5 bases). V lost 4 bases and J 13 bases, leaving 19 bases between the germline ends. This CDR3 has 13 amino acids. Germline values: CDR1 ENHRY, CDR2 SYGVKD. DNA of the CDR3: TGTGCCATCAGTGGTTCCGGGGCGTCCCGTGGTTTCTTT. The encoded protein is CAISGSGASRGFF.

This clonotype was observed once. The V and J genes are TRBV24-1 and TRBJ2-1, with a tentative D call TRBD2 (5 bases). Germline CDR1 and CDR2: KGHDR and SFDVKD. CDR3 length equals 14 residues. The V end lost 3 bases, the J end lost 8 bases, and 13 bases lay between the germline ends. The CDR3 spells CATSDDTSIDEQFF. The CDR3 DNA follows: TGTGCCACCAGTGATGACACTAGTATCGATGAGCAGTTCTTC.

This chain joins TRBV7-2 and TRBJ1-2, with D possibly TRBD1 on 6 matching bases. The CDR3 contains 14 residues. From germline, CDR1 is SGHTA and CDR2 FQGNSA. V lost 4 bases, J lost 6 bases, and 15 bases lay in between. CDR3 sequence reads: CASSSSRTDHGYTF. CDR3 coding DNA: TGTGCCAGCAGCTCTTCGAGGACAGATCATGGCTACACCTTC.

This clonotype was recorded a few times. The chain couples TRBV10-3 to TRBJ2-7, with TRBD1 matching 12 bases. Looked up from germline, CDR1 is ENHRY and CDR2 is SYGVKD. Germline trimming cut 10 bases from V and 5 bases from J; bases unmatched to any gene: 9. This CDR3 comprises 14 residues. CDR3 region: CATLRGTGGNEQYF. CDR3 DNA: TGTGCCACCCTCCGTGGGACAGGGGGCAACGAGCAGTACTTC.

In this sample, this clonotype turned up once. This chain connects TRBV2 to TRBJ1-1; D is unresolved. Per germline, CDR1 SNHLY and CDR2 FYNNEI. With 3 bases removed from V and 1 base from J, the gap between germline ends came to 12 bases. The CDR3 covers 15 residues. CDR3 region: CASSEVGETNTEAFF. CDR3 DNA: TGTGCCAGCAGTGAGGTTGGGGAAACGAACACTGAAGCTTTCTTT.

CDR3 in DNA: TGTGCCAGCAGCCCGGACCTCGGCAGCATATATGGCTACACCTTC. This gives the protein CASSPDLGSIYGYTF. The chain carries TRBV7-9 and TRBJ1-2; D is unclear. The CDR3 runs 15 residues. V lost 5 bases and J lost 5, with 18 bases in between. CDR1 is SEHNR and CDR2 is FQNEAQ in the germline V gene (reference sequence). Drawing the rest from reference TRBV7-9 and TRBJ1-2, the complete variable domain is DTGVSQNPRHKITKRGQNVTFRCDPISEHNRLYWYRQTLGQGPEFLTYFQNEAQLEKSRLLSDRFSAERPKGSFSTLEIQRTEQGDSAMYLCASSPDLGSIYGYTFGSGTRLTVV.

V usage is TRBV9 and J usage is TRBJ1-2; no clear D gene. Trimming took 2 bases from V and 0 from J, leaving 11 bases between them. This CDR3 has 15 residues. Germline CDR1 reads SGDLS; CDR2 reads YYNGEE. CDR3 bases: TGTGCCAGCAGCGTTTCGTTGACGCCTAACTATGGCTACACCTTC. Translation gives CASSVSLTPNYGYTF.